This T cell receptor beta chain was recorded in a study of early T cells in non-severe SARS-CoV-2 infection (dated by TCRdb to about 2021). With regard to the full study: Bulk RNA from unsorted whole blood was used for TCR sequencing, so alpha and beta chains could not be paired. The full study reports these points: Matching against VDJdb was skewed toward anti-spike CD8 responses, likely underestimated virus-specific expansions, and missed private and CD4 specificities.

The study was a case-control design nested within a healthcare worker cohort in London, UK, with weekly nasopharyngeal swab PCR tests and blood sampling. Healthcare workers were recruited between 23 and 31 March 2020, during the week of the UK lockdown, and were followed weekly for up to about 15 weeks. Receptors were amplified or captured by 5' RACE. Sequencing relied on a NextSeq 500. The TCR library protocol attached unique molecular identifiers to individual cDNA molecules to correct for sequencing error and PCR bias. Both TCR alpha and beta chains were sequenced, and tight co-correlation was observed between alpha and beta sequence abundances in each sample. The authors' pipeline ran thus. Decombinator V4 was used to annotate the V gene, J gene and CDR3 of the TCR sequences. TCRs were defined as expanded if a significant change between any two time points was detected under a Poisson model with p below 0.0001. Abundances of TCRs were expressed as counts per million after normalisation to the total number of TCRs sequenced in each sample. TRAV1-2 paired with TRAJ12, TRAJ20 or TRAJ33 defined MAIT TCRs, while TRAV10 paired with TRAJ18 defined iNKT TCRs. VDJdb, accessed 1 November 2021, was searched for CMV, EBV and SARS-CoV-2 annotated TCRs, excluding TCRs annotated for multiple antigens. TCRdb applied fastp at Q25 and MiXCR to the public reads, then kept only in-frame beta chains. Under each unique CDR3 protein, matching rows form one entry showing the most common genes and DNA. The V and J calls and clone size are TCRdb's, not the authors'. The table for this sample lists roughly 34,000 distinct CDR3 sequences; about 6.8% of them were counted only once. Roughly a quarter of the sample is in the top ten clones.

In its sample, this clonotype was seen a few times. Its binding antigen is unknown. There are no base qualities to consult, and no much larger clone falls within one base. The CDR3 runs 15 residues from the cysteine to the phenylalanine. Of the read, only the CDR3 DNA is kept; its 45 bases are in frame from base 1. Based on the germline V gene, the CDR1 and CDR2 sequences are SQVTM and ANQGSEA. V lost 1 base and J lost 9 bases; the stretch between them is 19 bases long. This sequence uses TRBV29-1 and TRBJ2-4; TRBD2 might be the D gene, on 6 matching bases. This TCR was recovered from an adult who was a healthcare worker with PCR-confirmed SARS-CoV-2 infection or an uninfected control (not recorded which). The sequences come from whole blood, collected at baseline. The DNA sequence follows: TGCAGCGTTGAAGCCCCGGGAGTCGGAGGAGGCATTCAGTACTTC. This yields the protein CSVEAPGVGGGIQYF.